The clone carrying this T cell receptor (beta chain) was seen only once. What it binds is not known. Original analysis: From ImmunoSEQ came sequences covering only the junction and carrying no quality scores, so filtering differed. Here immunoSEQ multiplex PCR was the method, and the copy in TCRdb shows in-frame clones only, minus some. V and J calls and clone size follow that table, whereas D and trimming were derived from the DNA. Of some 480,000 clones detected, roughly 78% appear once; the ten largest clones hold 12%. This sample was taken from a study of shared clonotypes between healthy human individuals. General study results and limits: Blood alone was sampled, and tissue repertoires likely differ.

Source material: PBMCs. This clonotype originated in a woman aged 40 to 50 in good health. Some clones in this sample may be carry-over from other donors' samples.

This chain's CDR3 is CSVLDPGGEKLFF. The CDR3 DNA reads TGCAGCGTATTGGACCCAGGGGGCGAAAAACTGTTTTTT. This chain connects TRBV29-1 to TRBJ1-4; 8 bases are shared with TRBD1. CDR3 size: 13 residues. The junction had 8 bases not matched to a gene; V was cut back by 6 bases and J by 8 bases. CDR1 and CDR2 from the germline V gene are SQVTM and ANQGSEA.